The next 32 T cell receptor beta chains were all read from a single sample in a study of T cell repertoires in cytomegalovirus infection. A single record per CDR3 protein comes from TCRdb applying MiXCR to the reads. The sample contains about 460,000 distinct CDR3 sequences, roughly 10% of which appear only once. Sequenced: PBMCs. The receptors were gathered from a human donor in good health (CMV status not recorded). Some clones in this sample may be carry-over from other donors' samples.

This rearrangement joins TRBV7-7 to TRBJ2-2, with 10 positions matching TRBD2. V was clipped by 0 bases and J by 7 bases; unmatched bases: 11. This CDR3 has 18 residues. Looked up from germline, CDR1 is SSHAT and CDR2 is FNYEAQ (reference sequence). The CDR3 spells CASSLASQAGGPIGELFF. The CDR3 DNA is TGTGCCAGCAGCTTAGCCTCCCAAGCGGGGGGGCCAATCGGGGAGCTGTTTTTT.

Concerning this clonotype: A read error may be the cause here, since a much bigger clone is one base away. The rearrangement links TRBV7-3 to TRBJ2-3; a weak D match, TRBD1 (5 bases). Germline values: CDR1 SGHTA, CDR2 FQGTGA. Trimming removed 3 bases from V and 8 bases from J, with 12 bases in between. CDR3 length: 13 amino acids. The CDR3 loop is CASSLGRERTQYF. The DNA for the CDR3 is TGTGCCAGCAGCTTGGGCAGGGAACGTACGCAGTATTTT.

The sample holds one count of this clonotype. The chain employs TRBV18 and TRBJ1-2; maybe TRBD1 (6 bases). Germline-derived CDR1 and CDR2 are KGHSH and LQKENI. This CDR3 comprises 14 residues. Deletions cut 2 bases from V and 4 bases from J, with 11 bases between. This chain's CDR3 is CASSPSGQIYGYTF. The CDR3 coding sequence is TGTGCCAGCTCACCATCCGGACAGATCTATGGCTACACCTTC.

This clonotype was counted at least ten times. V is TRBV12-5 and J is TRBJ2-2; TRBD2 agrees at 11 bases. V dropped 6 bases and J dropped 8; count of bases not matched to a gene: 2. CDR3 length equals 13 residues. Germline CDR1 is LGHNT and CDR2 is FRNRAP. CDR3 residues: CASGRLAGGELFF. The CDR3 DNA follows: TGTGCTAGTGGCCGACTAGCGGGGGGGGAGCTGTTTTTT.

This clonotype was counted ten times or more. This chain uses TRBV7-3 with TRBJ2-5; the D gene could be TRBD1 or TRBD2 (5 bases each). V gave up 6 bases and J gave up 4 bases, with 12 bases separating them. CDR1 and CDR2 (germline): SGHTA, FQGTGA. The CDR3 spans 13 residues. This CDR3 reads CASRPGPGETQYF. The CDR3, as DNA: TGTGCCAGCAGGCCGGGGCCAGGAGAGACCCAGTACTTC.

This clonotype was found many times. The chain combines TRBV7-8 with TRBJ1-2; no definite D call. Germline assignment: CDR1 SGHVS and CDR2 FQNEAQ. V shed 5 bases and J shed 2 bases, with 18 bases lying between them. CDR3 length: 16 residues. The chain's CDR3 is CASSRTRIPANYGYTF. The CDR3 DNA sequence: TGTGCCAGCAGCAGGACGAGAATCCCCGCAAACTATGGCTACACCTTC.

This clonotype was observed at least ten times. The J gene is TRBJ2-5, the V gene TRBV7-2; a possible D gene is TRBD1 (5 bases). Germline V gene lookup returns CDR1 SGHTA and CDR2 FQGNSA. The V end was cut by 2 bases, the J end by 3 bases, with 13 bases between. CDR3 length: 15 residues. CDR3 residues: CASSLQRQDKETQYF. As DNA, the CDR3 is TGTGCCAGCAGCTTACAGAGGCAGGACAAAGAGACCCAGTACTTC.

Many counts were recorded for this clonotype. The rearrangement joins TRBV18 to TRBJ1-1, with TRBD1 identical over 7 bases. The germline CDR1 and CDR2 sequences are KGHSH and LQKENI. This CDR3 is built from 16 residues. V trimming: 3 bases; J trimming: 0 bases; junction bases outside the gene matches: 7. The CDR3 sequence is CASSPQQGSMNTEAFF. CDR3 nucleotide sequence: TGTGCCAGCTCACCCCAACAGGGGAGCATGAACACTGAAGCTTTCTTT.

Ten or more counts support this clonotype. The rearrangement links TRBV5-1 to TRBJ2-3; TRBD2 matches at 10 bases. Germline CDR1 SGHRS, CDR2 YFSETQ. Losses at the gene ends were 5 bases for V and 4 bases for J; bases not matched to a gene: 10. The CDR3 totals 16 residues. CDR3 amino acids: CASRKIAGGPSDTQYF. The CDR3 region has the DNA TGCGCCAGCAGGAAAATAGCGGGGGGTCCGTCAGATACGCAGTATTTT.

This clonotype was detected ten times or more. This sequence joins TRBV9 and TRBJ1-4, with 9 nucleotides matching TRBD1. The V segment lost 2 bases and the J segment 5 bases; nucleotides outside the gene matches: 4. CDR1 is SGDLS, CDR2 YYNGEE, per germline. The CDR3 is made up of 15 amino acids. The CDR3 protein is CASSVRQGVNEKLFF. The CDR3 DNA is TGTGCCAGCAGCGTTAGACAGGGGGTAAATGAAAAACTGTTTTTT.

This clonotype was found a few times. The rearrangement joins TRBV29-1 to TRBJ2-7; TRBD1 agrees at 7 bases. Losses at the gene ends were 6 bases for V and 0 bases for J; bases not matched to a gene: 8. The CDR3 loop spans 14 amino acids. From germline, CDR1 is SQVTM and CDR2 ANQGSEA. The CDR3 spells CSVENRDSSYEQYF. CDR3 in DNA: TGCAGCGTCGAGAACCGGGACAGCTCCTACGAGCAGTACTTC.

In this sample, this clonotype turned up once. A much larger clone differs from this one at a single base, so this may be a read error. The rearrangement uses TRBV6-1 and TRBJ1-1; unclear D gene. V was pared by 7 bases and J by 3 bases, with 12 bases between. The germline V gene encodes CDR1 MNHNS and CDR2 SASEGT. This CDR3 region has 13 residues. DNA of the CDR3: TGTGCCAGCACCTCTCCACGATACACTGAAGCTTTCTTT. This translates into CASTSPRYTEAFF.

There are many counts of this clonotype. The chain uses TRBV6-5 and TRBJ2-2, with TRBD1 matching 8 bases. The CDR3 length is 16 residues. J was trimmed by 1 base and V by 6 bases; bases with no gene match: 7. The germline V gene encodes CDR1 MNHEY and CDR2 SVGAGI. The DNA for the CDR3 is TGTGCCAGCAGCCGTCGGACAGGGAGGAACACCGGGGAGCTGTTTTTT. This gives the protein CASSRRTGRNTGELFF.

Ten or more counts support this clonotype. The chain combines TRBV29-1 with TRBJ2-5, with 7 bases matching TRBD1. Germline values: CDR1 SQVTM, CDR2 ANQGSEA. The CDR3 runs 15 residues. Unmatched junction bases numbered 13, after V lost 4 bases and J lost 5 bases. The CDR3: CSVAGSRQGPETQYF. CDR3 in DNA: TGCAGCGTTGCTGGTTCCAGACAGGGTCCGGAGACCCAGTACTTC.

This clonotype was seen more than once but under ten times. The J gene is TRBJ1-1, the V gene TRBV3-1; a possible D gene is TRBD1 (5 bases). CDR1 LGHDT and CDR2 YNNKEL come from the germline V gene (reference sequence). Between the trimmed V and J ends, which lost 3 bases and 1 base, there was a span of 9 bases. The CDR3 length is 14 residues. The DNA of the CDR3 is TGTGCCAGCAGCCAGGGACTTCCGAACACTGAAGCTTTCTTT. Its translation: CASSQGLPNTEAFF. The variable domain in full, with the rest retrieved from reference TRBV3-1 and TRBJ1-1, is DTAVSQTPKYLVTQMGNDKSIKCEQNLGHDTMYWYKQDSKKFLKIMFSYNNKELIINETVPNRFSPKSPDKAHLNLHINSLELGDSAVYFCASSQGLPNTEAFFGQGTRLTVV.

This clonotype was counted between two and nine times. The chain employs TRBV2 and TRBJ1-5; D perhaps matches TRBD1 (6 bases). In germline, CDR1 is SNHLY, CDR2 FYNNEI. CDR3 length: 13 residues. The ends were cut back, 6 bases at V and 5 bases at J, with 11 bases in the middle. Here the CDR3 reads CASRRGGDQPQHF. DNA of the CDR3: TGTGCCAGCAGAAGGGGGGGGGATCAGCCCCAGCATTTT. The full variable domain, its missing parts supplied by reference TRBV2 and TRBJ1-5, is EPEVTQTPSHQVTQMGQEVILRCVPISNHLYFYWYRQILGQKVEFLVSFYNNEISEKSEIFDDQFSVERPDGSNFTLKIRSTKLEDSAMYFCASRRGGDQPQHFGDGTRLSIL.

This clonotype has a count of ten or more. J is TRBJ2-4 and V is TRBV7-2; TRBD2 aligns across 10 bases. V shed 7 bases and J 4 bases; nucleotides not matched to a gene: 1. Germline V gives CDR1 SGHTA, CDR2 FQGNSA. This CDR3 has 13 residues. The CDR3 sequence is CASTSGSKNIQYF. CDR3 DNA: TGTGCCAGCACTAGCGGGAGTAAAAACATTCAGTACTTC.

This sequence joins TRBV7-9 and TRBJ1-4; 7 nucleotides agree with TRBD1. This CDR3 contains 16 residues. The V and J ends lost 8 bases and 4 bases, in that order; junction bases with no gene match: 13. The germline CDR1 and CDR2 sequences are SEHNR and FQNEAQ (reference sequence). The CDR3 region is CASGQTLQGVNEKLFF. The CDR3 bases are TGTGCCAGCGGGCAGACACTCCAGGGGGTTAATGAAAAACTGTTTTTT.

This chain connects TRBV20-1 to TRBJ2-1, with 13 bases aligning to TRBD2. Trimming took 3 bases from V and 8 from J; bases not matched to a gene: 7. The CDR3 is made up of 15 amino acids. CDR1 is DFQATT, CDR2 SNEGSKA, per germline (reference sequence). CDR3: CSASTSGRATDEQFF. The CDR3 DNA reads TGCAGTGCTAGTACTAGCGGGAGGGCCACGGATGAGCAGTTCTTC.

This clonotype was counted many times. This rearrangement joins TRBV7-6 to TRBJ2-5; D is unclear. Germline values: CDR1 SGHVS, CDR2 FNYEAQ. CDR3 length: 13 residues. Trimming removed 2 bases from V and 4 bases from J, with 8 bases in between. The CDR3 DNA is TGTGCCAGCAGCTTACTAGAACGAGAGACCCAGTACTTC. This gives the protein CASSLLERETQYF.

CDR3 residues: CASSQDIPGSIYEQYF. The DNA for the CDR3 is TGTGCCAGCAGCCAAGACATACCGGGCAGTATCTACGAGCAGTACTTC. The chain has TRBV4-2 and TRBJ2-7; no clear D gene. The germline V gene encodes CDR1 LGHNA and CDR2 YNFKEQ. Trimming pared 0 bases from V and 3 bases from J, leaving 15 bases between. CDR3 length: 16 residues.

This clonotype appeared many times. The chain employs TRBV7-2 and TRBJ1-1; no definite D call. The ends were cut back, 1 base at V and 0 bases at J, with 9 bases in the middle. The CDR3 is 15 residues long. Per germline, CDR1 SGHTA and CDR2 FQGNSA. The CDR3, as DNA: TGTGCCAGCAGCTTAGGCCCGACAATGAACACTGAAGCTTTCTTT. The encoded protein is CASSLGPTMNTEAFF.

V gene TRBV2 combines with J gene TRBJ1-1; 8 bases line up with TRBD1. V trimming: 6 bases; J trimming: 2 bases; junction bases outside the gene matches: 11. This CDR3 spans 16 amino acids. The germline V gene has CDR1 SNHLY and CDR2 FYNNEI. The CDR3 region has the DNA TGTGCCAGCAGGATCGACAGGGGCGCACTTAACACTGAAGCTTTCTTT. It encodes CASRIDRGALNTEAFF.

This clonotype has ten or more counts. V gene TRBV10-3 combines with J gene TRBJ2-5, with 9 bases fitting TRBD2. In germline, CDR1 is ENHRY, CDR2 SYGVKD. The CDR3 totals 16 residues. Trimming removed 6 bases from V and 4 bases from J; junction bases left unmatched: 12. The CDR3 nucleotides are TGTGCCATCAGGACCTCCGTAGCGGGAGTTGGAGAGACCCAGTACTTC. Translated, it gives CAIRTSVAGVGETQYF.

The chain couples TRBV20-1 to TRBJ2-3; the D is unclear. The V gene's germline CDR1 is DFQATT and CDR2 SNEGSKA (reference sequence). The length of the CDR3 is 14 residues. V was trimmed by 3 bases and J by 0 bases, leaving 10 bases between them. The CDR3 DNA is TGCAGTGCTAGTTTTGTAGCTAGCACAGATACGCAGTATTTT. This sequence encodes CSASFVASTDTQYF.

This clonotype was counted at least ten times. The chain uses TRBV7-3 and TRBJ2-3; no reliable D call. This CDR3 is built from 13 residues. V shed 5 bases and J shed 4 bases, with 10 bases lying between them. Germline V gene data show CDR1 as SGHTA and CDR2 as FQGTGA. This CDR3 reads CASSTHTADTQYF. CDR3 sequence (DNA): TGTGCCAGCAGCACTCATACGGCAGATACGCAGTATTTT.

The rearrangement uses TRBV12-3 or TRBV12-4 and TRBJ1-5; D gene unclear. The V end was cut by 1 base, the J end by 0 bases, with 4 bases between. The CDR3 length is 14 residues. The CDR3: CASSLGTSNQPQHF. The CDR3 DNA reads as TGTGCCAGCAGTTTAGGAACTAGCAATCAGCCCCAGCATTTT.

At least ten counts were recorded for this clonotype. This rearrangement joins TRBV6-1 to TRBJ2-2; D may be TRBD1 (5 bases). CDR3 size: 15 residues. V was pared by 6 bases and J by 5 bases, with 16 bases between. The germline V gene encodes CDR1 MNHNS and CDR2 SASEGT. CDR3 sequence (DNA): TGTGCCAGCAGAACCACAGGTGTCGGGACCGGGGAGCTGTTTTTT. Translating it yields CASRTTGVGTGELFF.

This clonotype occurred many times. This rearrangement joins TRBV28 to TRBJ2-6, with TRBD2 identical over 11 bases. The CDR3 has 19 residues. The V gene end was trimmed by 6 bases and the J gene end by 0 bases; junction bases not matched to a gene: 10. The germline gives CDR1 MDHEN, CDR2 SYDVKM. The CDR3 sequence is CASSPPIAGGGSGANVLTF. The CDR3 DNA is TGTGCCAGCAGCCCCCCAATAGCGGGAGGGGGCTCTGGGGCCAACGTCCTGACTTTC.

The sample holds many counts of this clonotype. This chain links TRBV28 with TRBJ1-2, with D possibly TRBD1 on 5 matching bases. The CDR3 spans 15 residues. Per germline, CDR1 MDHEN and CDR2 SYDVKM. Trimming took 8 bases from V and 2 from J, leaving 18 bases between them. The CDR3 is CASRPGGVTNYGYTF. The DNA of the CDR3 is TGTGCCAGCCGACCGGGGGGGGTGACGAACTATGGCTACACCTTC.

In this sample, this clonotype turned up many times. The rearrangement joins TRBV30 to TRBJ1-2, with unresolved D. Per germline, CDR1 GTSNPN and CDR2 SVGIG (reference sequence). This CDR3 is 13 amino acids long. Deletions cut 4 bases from V and 4 bases from J, with 13 bases between. The CDR3: CAWTPPEGYGYTF. The CDR3 DNA is TGTGCCTGGACCCCCCCAGAGGGCTATGGCTACACCTTC.

This clonotype was found many times. The rearrangement links TRBV24-1 to TRBJ2-1; either TRBD1 or TRBD2 may fit D (5 bases each). The CDR3 is 16 amino acids. V lost 5 bases to trimming and J lost 3 bases, with 16 bases between them. Germline-derived CDR1 and CDR2 are KGHDR and SFDVKD. The CDR3 region is CATSAVTGTFYNEQFF. The CDR3 nucleotides read TGTGCCACCAGTGCCGTTACCGGGACGTTCTACAATGAGCAGTTCTTC.